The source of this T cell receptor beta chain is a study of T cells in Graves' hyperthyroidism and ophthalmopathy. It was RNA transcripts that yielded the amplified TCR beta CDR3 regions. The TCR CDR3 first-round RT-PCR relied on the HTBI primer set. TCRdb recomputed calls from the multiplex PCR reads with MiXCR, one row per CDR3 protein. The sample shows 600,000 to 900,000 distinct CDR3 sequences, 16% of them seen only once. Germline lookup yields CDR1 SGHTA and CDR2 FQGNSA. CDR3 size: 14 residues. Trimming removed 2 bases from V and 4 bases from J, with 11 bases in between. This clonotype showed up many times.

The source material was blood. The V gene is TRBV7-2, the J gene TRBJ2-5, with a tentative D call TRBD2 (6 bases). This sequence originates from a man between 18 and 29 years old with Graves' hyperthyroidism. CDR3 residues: CASSLRLGSETQYF. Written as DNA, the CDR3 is TGTGCCAGCAGCTTAAGACTAGGATCAGAGACCCAGTACTTC.